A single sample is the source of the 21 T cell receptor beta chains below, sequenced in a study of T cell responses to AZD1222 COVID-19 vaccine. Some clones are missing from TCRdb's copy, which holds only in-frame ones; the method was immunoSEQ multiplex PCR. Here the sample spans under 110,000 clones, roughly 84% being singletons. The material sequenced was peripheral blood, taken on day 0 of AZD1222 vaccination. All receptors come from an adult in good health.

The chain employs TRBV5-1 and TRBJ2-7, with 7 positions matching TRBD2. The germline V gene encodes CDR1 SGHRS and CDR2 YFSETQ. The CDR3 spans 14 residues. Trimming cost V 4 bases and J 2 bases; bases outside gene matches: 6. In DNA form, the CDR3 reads TGCGCCAGCAGCCCCCTCGGGGGGACCTACGAGCAGTACTTC. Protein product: CASSPLGGTYEQYF.

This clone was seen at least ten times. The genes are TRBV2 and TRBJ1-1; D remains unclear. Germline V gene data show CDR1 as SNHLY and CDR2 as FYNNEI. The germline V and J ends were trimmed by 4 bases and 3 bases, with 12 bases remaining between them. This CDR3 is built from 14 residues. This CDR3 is CASSGWWRDTEAFF. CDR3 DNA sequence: TGTGCCAGCAGTGGGTGGTGGAGAGACACTGAAGCTTTCTTT.

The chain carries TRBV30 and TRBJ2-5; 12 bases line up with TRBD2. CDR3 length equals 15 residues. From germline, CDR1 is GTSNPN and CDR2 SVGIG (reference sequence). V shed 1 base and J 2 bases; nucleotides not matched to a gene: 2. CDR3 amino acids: CAWSAGTSGQETQYF. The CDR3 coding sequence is TGTGCCTGGAGTGCAGGGACTAGCGGGCAAGAGACCCAGTACTTC.

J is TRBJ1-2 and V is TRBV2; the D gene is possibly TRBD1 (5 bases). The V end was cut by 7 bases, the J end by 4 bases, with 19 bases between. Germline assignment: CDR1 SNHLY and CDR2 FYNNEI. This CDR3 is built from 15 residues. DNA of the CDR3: TGTGCCAGCATTTCCGATTTTGGACAACCCTATGGCTACACCTTC. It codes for CASISDFGQPYGYTF.

Here the CDR3 DNA reads TGTGCCAGCAGTCCAGGGCCTAACTATGGCTACACCTTC. Translation: CASSPGPNYGYTF. The chain recombines TRBV3-1 (or the pseudogene TRBV3-2) with TRBJ1-2; the D gene is possibly TRBD1 (5 bases). The germline V gene encodes CDR1 LGHDT and CDR2 YNNKEL (reference sequence). CDR3 size: 13 residues. Deletions cut 6 bases from V and 0 bases from J, with 8 bases between.

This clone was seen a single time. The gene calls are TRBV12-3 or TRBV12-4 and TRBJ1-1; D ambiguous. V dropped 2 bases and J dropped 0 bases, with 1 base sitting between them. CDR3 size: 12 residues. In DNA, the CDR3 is TGTGCCAGCAGTTTACTGAACACTGAAGCTTTCTTT. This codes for CASSLLNTEAFF.

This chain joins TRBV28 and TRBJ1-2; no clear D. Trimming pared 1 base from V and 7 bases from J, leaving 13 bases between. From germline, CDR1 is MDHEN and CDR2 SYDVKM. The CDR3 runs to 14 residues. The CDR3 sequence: CASSLLQTSGGYTF. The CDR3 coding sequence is TGTGCCAGCAGTTTATTGCAAACTTCGGGTGGCTACACCTTC.

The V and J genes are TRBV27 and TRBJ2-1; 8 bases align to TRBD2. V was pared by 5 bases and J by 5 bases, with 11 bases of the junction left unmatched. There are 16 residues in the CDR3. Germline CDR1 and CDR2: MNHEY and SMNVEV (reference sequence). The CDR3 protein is CASSPYSGSFNNEQFF. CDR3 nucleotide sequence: TGTGCCAGCAGTCCCTACAGCGGGAGTTTCAACAATGAGCAGTTCTTC.

The CDR3 reads CASRQETNTEAFF. Written as DNA, the CDR3 is TGTGCCAGCCGACAGGAGACTAACACTGAAGCTTTCTTT. This chain joins TRBV6-4 and TRBJ1-1, with a weak D call TRBD1 (6 bases). The germline CDR1 and CDR2 sequences are MRHNA and SNTAGT. This CDR3 contains 13 residues. Trimming left V 8 bases short and J 2 bases short, with 12 bases between.

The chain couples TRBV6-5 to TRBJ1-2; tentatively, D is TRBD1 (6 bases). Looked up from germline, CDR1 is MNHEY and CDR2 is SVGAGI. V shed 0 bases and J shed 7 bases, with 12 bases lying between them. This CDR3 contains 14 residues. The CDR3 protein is CASSYSAGAPGYTF. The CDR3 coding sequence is TGTGCCAGCAGTTACTCGGCAGGGGCGCCTGGCTACACCTTC.

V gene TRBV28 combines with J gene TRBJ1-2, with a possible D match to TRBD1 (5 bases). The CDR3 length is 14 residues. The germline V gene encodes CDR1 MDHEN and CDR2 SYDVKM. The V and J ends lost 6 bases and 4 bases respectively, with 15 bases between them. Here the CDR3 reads CASSPTTGFYGYTF. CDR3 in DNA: TGTGCCAGCAGCCCAACCACAGGCTTCTATGGCTACACCTTC.

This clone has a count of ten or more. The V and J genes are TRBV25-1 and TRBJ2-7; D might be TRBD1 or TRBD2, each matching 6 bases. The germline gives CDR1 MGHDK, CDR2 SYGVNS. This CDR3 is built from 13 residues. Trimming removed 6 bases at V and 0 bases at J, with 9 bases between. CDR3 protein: CASRRGVSYEQYF. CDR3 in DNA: TGTGCCAGCAGGAGGGGGGTCTCCTACGAGCAGTACTTC.

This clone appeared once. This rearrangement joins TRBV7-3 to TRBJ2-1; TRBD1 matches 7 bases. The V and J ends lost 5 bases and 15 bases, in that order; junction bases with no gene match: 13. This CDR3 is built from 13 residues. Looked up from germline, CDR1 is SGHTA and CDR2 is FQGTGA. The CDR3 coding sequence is TGTGCCAGCAGCCTTATCTCAGGGGGAGTTCTGTTCTTC. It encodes CASSLISGGVLFF.

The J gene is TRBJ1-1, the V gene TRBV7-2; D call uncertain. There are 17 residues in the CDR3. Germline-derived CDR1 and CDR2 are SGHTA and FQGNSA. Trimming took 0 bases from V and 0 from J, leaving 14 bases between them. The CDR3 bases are TGTGCCAGCAGCTTAGCCCACCTCGACATTGTGAACACTGAAGCTTTCTTT. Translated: CASSLAHLDIVNTEAFF.

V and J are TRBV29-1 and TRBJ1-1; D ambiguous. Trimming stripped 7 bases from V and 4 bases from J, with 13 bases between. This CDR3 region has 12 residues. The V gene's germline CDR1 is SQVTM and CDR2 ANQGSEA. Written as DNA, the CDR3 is TGCAGCGCAGCGTGGGGTGTCACTGAAGCTTTCTTT. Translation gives CSAAWGVTEAFF.

The CDR3 here is CASSLEREGFSNEQYF. The CDR3 DNA reads as TGCGCCAGCAGCTTGGAACGGGAGGGTTTTAGTAACGAGCAGTACTTC. The chain links TRBV5-1 to TRBJ2-7; 8 nucleotides agree with TRBD2. This CDR3 comprises 16 residues. The germline V gene has CDR1 SGHRS and CDR2 YFSETQ. The ends lost 0 bases at V and 5 bases at J; junction bases unmatched: 10.

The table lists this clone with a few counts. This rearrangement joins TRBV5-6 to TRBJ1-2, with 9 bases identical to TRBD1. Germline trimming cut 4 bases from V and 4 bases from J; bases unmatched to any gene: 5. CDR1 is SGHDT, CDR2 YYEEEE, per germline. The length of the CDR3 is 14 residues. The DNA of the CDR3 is TGTGCCAGCAGCATAACAGGGGGCCCCTATGGCTACACCTTC. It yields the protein CASSITGGPYGYTF.

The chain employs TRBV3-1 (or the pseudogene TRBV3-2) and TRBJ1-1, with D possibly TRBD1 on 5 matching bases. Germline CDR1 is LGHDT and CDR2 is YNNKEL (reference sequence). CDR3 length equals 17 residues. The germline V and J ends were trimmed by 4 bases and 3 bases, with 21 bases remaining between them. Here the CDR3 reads CASSPSRPLGVDTEAFF. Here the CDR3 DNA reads TGTGCCAGCAGCCCCTCGCGACCCTTGGGGGTGGACACTGAAGCTTTCTTT.

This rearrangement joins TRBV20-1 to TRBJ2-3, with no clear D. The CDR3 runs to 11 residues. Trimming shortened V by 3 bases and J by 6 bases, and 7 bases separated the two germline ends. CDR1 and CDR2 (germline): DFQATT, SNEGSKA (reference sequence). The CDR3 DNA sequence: TGCAGTGCTAGCCAGGAGGATACGCAGTATTTT. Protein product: CSASQEDTQYF.

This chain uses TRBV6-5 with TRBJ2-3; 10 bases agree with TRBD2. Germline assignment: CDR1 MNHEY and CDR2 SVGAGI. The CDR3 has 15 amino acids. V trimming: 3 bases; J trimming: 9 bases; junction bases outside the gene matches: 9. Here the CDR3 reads CASSYPASGSVTQYF. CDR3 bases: TGTGCCAGCAGTTATCCGGCTAGCGGGAGTGTGACGCAGTATTTT.

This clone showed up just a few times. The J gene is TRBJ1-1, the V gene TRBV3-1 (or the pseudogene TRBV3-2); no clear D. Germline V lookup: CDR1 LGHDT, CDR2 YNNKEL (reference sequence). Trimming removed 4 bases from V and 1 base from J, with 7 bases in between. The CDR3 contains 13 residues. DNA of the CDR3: TGTGCCAGCAGCCGGGAGTCGAACACTGAAGCTTTCTTT. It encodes CASSRESNTEAFF.